Below are 13 T cell receptor beta chains sequenced from a single sample in a study of naive and memory T cell subsets. The beta constant-region primer was an equimolar mix of two oligonucleotides covering TRBC1 and TRBC2. TCRdb recomputed calls from the UMI-ligation and nested PCR reads with MiXCR, one row per CDR3 protein. The table has roughly 31,000 distinct CDR3 sequences, 9.5% to 12% seen once. Sequencing used effector memory CD4+ T cells from blood. This sample's subset: effector memory, CD45RA- CD27-. The origin of the receptors is a human donor in good health.

By its share, this clonotype is medium-sized (0.01 to 0.1%). J is TRBJ2-3 and V is TRBV5-1; 12 bases line up with TRBD2. The trim removed 3 bases at V and 6 bases at J, leaving 8 bases unmatched. CDR3 length: 16 amino acids. Germline CDR1 reads SGHRS; CDR2 reads YFSETQ. CDR3 DNA sequence: TGCGCCAGCAGCTCCCGACTAGCGGGAGAAAGCGATACGCAGTATTTT. It is translated as CASSSRLAGESDTQYF.

The chain links TRBV7-3 to TRBJ2-2, with D tentatively TRBD1 or TRBD2 (6 bases each). The V gene lost 3 bases and the J gene lost 4 bases, with 12 bases spanning the gap. Germline V gives CDR1 SGHTA, CDR2 FQGTGA. The CDR3 totals 15 residues. CDR3 sequence: CASSLSGAGTGELFF. In DNA form, the CDR3 reads TGTGCCAGCAGCTTGTCGGGGGCGGGCACCGGGGAGCTGTTTTTT.

The rearrangement uses TRBV14 and TRBJ1-1, with TRBD1 matching over 7 bases. The CDR3 runs to 15 residues. J gave up 1 base and V 3 bases, and 5 bases lay outside the gene matches. Per germline, CDR1 SGHDN and CDR2 FVKESK. The CDR3 loop reads CASSHLTGANTEAFF. The CDR3 nucleotides are TGTGCCAGCAGCCACCTAACAGGGGCGAACACTGAAGCTTTCTTT. The variable domain in full, with the rest retrieved from reference TRBV14 and TRBJ1-1, is EAGVTQFPSHSVIEKGQTVTLRCDPISGHDNLYWYRRVMGKEIKFLLHFVKESKQDESGMPNNRFLAERTGGTYSTLKVQPAELEDSGVYFCASSHLTGANTEAFFGQGTRLTVV.

The chain recombines TRBV7-2 with TRBJ2-7, with TRBD1 matching 7 bases. There are 14 residues in the CDR3. Germline-derived CDR1 and CDR2 are SGHTA and FQGNSA. Trimming removed 6 bases from V and 9 bases from J; junction bases left unmatched: 14. The CDR3 reads CASSQDRANIGQYF. CDR3 DNA sequence: TGTGCCAGCAGTCAAGACAGGGCCAACATCGGGCAGTACTTC.

This clonotype was counted only a few times. This chain links TRBV12-3 or TRBV12-4 with TRBJ1-5; tentative D call: TRBD1 (5 bases). Between the trimmed V and J ends, which lost 1 base and 7 bases, there was a span of 8 bases. CDR3 length equals 13 residues. The CDR3 sequence is CASSLGGSQPQHF. The DNA of the CDR3 is TGTGCCAGCAGTTTAGGGGGGAGCCAGCCCCAGCATTTT.

By proportion, this clonotype is medium-sized. The chain couples TRBV5-1 to TRBJ2-2; a weak D match, TRBD1 (6 bases). V lost 2 bases and J lost 0, with 14 bases in between. The CDR3 covers 17 residues. Germline CDR1 reads SGHRS; CDR2 reads YFSETQ. This CDR3 is CASSLGHRDTNTGELFF. In nucleotides, the CDR3 is TGCGCCAGCAGCTTAGGACACCGGGACACGAACACCGGGGAGCTGTTTTTT.

This clonotype was counted between two and nine times. The V and J genes are TRBV6-6 and TRBJ1-6; D might be TRBD1 (6 bases). There are 11 residues in the CDR3. Deletions cut 6 bases from V and 13 bases from J, with 10 bases between. CDR1 and CDR2 (germline): MNHNY, SVGAGI (reference sequence). The CDR3 coding sequence is TGTGCCAGCAGGGTCAGGGGTCCCCTCCACTTT. It specifies CASRVRGPLHF.

The V gene is TRBV20-1, the J gene TRBJ1-6; a weak D match, TRBD1 (6 bases). Germline V gene data show CDR1 as DFQATT and CDR2 as SNEGSKA (reference sequence). Trimming took off 1 base at V and 10 bases at J, with 11 bases between the two ends. CDR3 length: 13 residues. The CDR3 nucleotides read TGCAGTGCTAGAGGAGGACAGTCGTCACCCCTCCACTTT. It translates to CSARGGQSSPLHF.

The V call is TRBV11-2, the J call TRBJ2-5; D unresolved. CDR1 and CDR2 (germline): SGHAT, FQNNGV. V shed 1 base and J shed 2 bases, with 2 bases lying between them. The CDR3 runs 12 residues. For the CDR3, the DNA is TGTGCCAGCAGCTTAGGACAAGAGACCCAGTACTTC. This encodes CASSLGQETQYF. Filled out from reference TRBV11-2 and TRBJ2-5, the complete variable domain reads EAGVAQSPRYKIIEKRQSVAFWCNPISGHATLYWYQQILGQGPKLLIQFQNNGVVDDSQLPKDRFSAERLKGVDSTLKIQPAKLEDSAVYLCASSLGQETQYFGPGTRLLVL.

This clonotype has just a few counts. The chain couples TRBV6-2 or TRBV6-3 to TRBJ2-4; the match to TRBD2 covers 8 bases. CDR1 is MNHEY, CDR2 SVGEGT, per germline. The CDR3 is 19 amino acids. V lost 2 bases and J lost 1; bases outside the gene matches: 13. This chain's CDR3 is CASSYMPISGSVAKNIQYF. CDR3 bases: TGTGCCAGCAGTTACATGCCGATAAGCGGGAGTGTCGCCAAAAACATTCAGTACTTC.

This clonotype was observed a few times. The gene calls are TRBV12-3 or TRBV12-4 and TRBJ1-2, with 9 bases matching TRBD1. With V trimmed by 6 bases and J by 1 base, 6 bases remained unmatched. The CDR3 loop spans 15 amino acids. For the CDR3, the DNA is TGTGCCAGCAGGGACGGGGACAGGGTTAACTATGGCTACACCTTC. Translated, it gives CASRDGDRVNYGYTF.

Within the sample, this clonotype is medium-sized. This sequence joins TRBV24-1 and TRBJ1-4; maybe TRBD1 (6 bases). This CDR3 is built from 13 residues. Germline assignment: CDR1 KGHDR and CDR2 SFDVKD. Trimming pared 6 bases from V and 6 bases from J, leaving 10 bases between. CDR3: CATSQQGDEKLFF. Written as DNA, the CDR3 is TGTGCCACCAGTCAACAGGGCGATGAAAAACTGTTTTTT.

This clonotype has a single count. The chain joins TRBV19 to TRBJ1-4; 8 bases align to TRBD1. The CDR3 is 14 residues long. Germline CDR1 is LNHDA and CDR2 is SQIVND (reference sequence). V was clipped by 3 bases and J by 7 bases; unmatched bases: 4. The chain's CDR3 is CASSMGTGPEKLFF. CDR3 DNA: TGTGCCAGTAGTATGGGGACAGGCCCTGAAAAACTGTTTTTT.